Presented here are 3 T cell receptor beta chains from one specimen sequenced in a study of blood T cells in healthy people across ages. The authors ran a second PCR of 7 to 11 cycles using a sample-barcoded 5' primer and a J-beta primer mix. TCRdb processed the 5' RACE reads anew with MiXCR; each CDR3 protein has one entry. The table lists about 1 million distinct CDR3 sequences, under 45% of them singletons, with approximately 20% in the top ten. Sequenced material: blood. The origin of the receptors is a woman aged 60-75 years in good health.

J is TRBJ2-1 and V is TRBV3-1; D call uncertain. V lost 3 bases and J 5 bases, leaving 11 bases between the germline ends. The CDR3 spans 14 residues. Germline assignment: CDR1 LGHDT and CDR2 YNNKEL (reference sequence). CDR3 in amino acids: CASSHNGKDNEQFF. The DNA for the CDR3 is TGTGCCAGCAGCCATAATGGTAAGGACAATGAGCAGTTCTTC.

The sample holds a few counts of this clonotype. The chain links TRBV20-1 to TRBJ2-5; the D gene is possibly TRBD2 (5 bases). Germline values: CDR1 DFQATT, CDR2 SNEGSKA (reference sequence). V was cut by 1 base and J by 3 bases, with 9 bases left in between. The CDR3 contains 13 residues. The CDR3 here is CSARGLTKETQYF. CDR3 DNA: TGCAGTGCTAGAGGTCTGACTAAAGAGACCCAGTACTTC.

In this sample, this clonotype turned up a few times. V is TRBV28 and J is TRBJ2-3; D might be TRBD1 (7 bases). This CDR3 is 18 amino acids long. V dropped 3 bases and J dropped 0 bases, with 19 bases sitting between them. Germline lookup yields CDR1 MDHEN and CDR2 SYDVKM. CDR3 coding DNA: TGTGCCAGCAGTTTGTACAAACAGGGGACTCTTAGCACAGATACGCAGTATTTT. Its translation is CASSLYKQGTLSTDTQYF.